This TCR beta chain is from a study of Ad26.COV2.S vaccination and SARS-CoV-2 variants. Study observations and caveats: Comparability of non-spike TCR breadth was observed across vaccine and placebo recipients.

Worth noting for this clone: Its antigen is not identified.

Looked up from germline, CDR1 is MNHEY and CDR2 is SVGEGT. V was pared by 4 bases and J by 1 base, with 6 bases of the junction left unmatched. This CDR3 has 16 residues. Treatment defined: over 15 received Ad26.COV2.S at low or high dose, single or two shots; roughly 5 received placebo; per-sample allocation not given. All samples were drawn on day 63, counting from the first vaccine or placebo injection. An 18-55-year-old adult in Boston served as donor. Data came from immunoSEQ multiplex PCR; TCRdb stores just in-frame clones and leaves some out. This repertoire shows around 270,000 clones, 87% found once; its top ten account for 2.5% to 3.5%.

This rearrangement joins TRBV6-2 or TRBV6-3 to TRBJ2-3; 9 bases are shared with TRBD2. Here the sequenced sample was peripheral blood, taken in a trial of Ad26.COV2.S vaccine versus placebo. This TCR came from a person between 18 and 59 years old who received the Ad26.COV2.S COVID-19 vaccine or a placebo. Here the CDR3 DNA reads TGTGCCAGCAGTTCCTATCGCGGGAGGGGCACAGATACGCAGTATTTT. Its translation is CASSSYRGRGTDTQYF.